These 16 T cell receptor beta chains came from one sample sequenced in a study of blood T cell repertoires in COVID-19. The repertoire was sequenced with immunoSEQ multiplex PCR; TCRdb's copy has only in-frame clones and lacks some. The sample has approximately 44,000 clones; approximately 90% are singletons. The sample taken for sequencing was peripheral blood. These TCRs come from a man aged 50-59 years with COVID-19, enrolled during active disease.

This clone was found once. The chain's CDR3 is CASSQWTSGRGWRGELFF. Written as DNA, the CDR3 is TGTGCCAGCAGCCAATGGACTAGCGGGAGGGGTTGGCGTGGGGAGCTGTTTTTT. This rearrangement joins TRBV16 to TRBJ2-2, with 15 bases lining up with TRBD2. Germline V lookup: CDR1 KGHSY, CDR2 FQNENV. Trimming at V came to 1 base and at J to 8 bases, leaving 8 bases not matched to a gene. The CDR3 is 18 amino acids.

CDR3: CASSSSPDRAYEQYF. As DNA, the CDR3 is TGTGCCAGCAGTTCTAGTCCGGACAGAGCCTACGAGCAGTACTTC. This rearrangement joins TRBV6-6 to TRBJ2-7, with D possibly matching TRBD1 (6 bases). This CDR3 contains 15 residues. Germline V gives CDR1 MNHNY, CDR2 SVGAGI (reference sequence). Trimming shortened V by 4 bases and J by 2 bases, and 15 bases separated the two germline ends.

J is TRBJ2-5 and V is TRBV5-1, with 12 bases aligning to TRBD2. The CDR3 is 15 amino acids. Trimming at V came to 7 bases and at J to 4 bases, leaving 8 bases not matched to a gene. The germline gives CDR1 SGHRS, CDR2 YFSETQ. The CDR3 here is CASSVTSGSRETQYF. The CDR3 nucleotides are TGCGCCAGCTCCGTGACTAGCGGGAGTAGAGAGACCCAGTACTTC.

Details on this clone: A junction boundary mismatches the germline segment, possibly from a read error. The genes are TRBV29-1 and TRBJ2-7; 8 positions match TRBD1. Germline assignment: CDR1 SQVTM and CDR2 ANQGSEA. This CDR3 contains 14 residues. The CDR3 coding sequence is TGCAGCGTTCAAGACCGACAGGGGCCCTACGAGCAGTACTTC. It translates to CSVQDRQGPYEQYF.

The rearrangement uses TRBV12-3 or TRBV12-4 and TRBJ2-3; TRBD2 agrees at 7 bases. Trimming at V came to 8 bases and at J to 6 bases, leaving 8 bases not matched to a gene. The length of the CDR3 is 13 residues. The CDR3 spells CASGGRRGDTQYF. In DNA form, the CDR3 reads TGTGCCAGCGGCGGGAGAAGAGGGGATACGCAGTATTTT.

This clone occurred a few times. V usage is TRBV20-1 and J usage is TRBJ2-7; D is ambiguous. The CDR3 totals 11 residues. The germline V and J ends were trimmed by 0 bases and 7 bases, with 7 bases remaining between them. From germline, CDR1 is DFQATT and CDR2 SNEGSKA (reference sequence). CDR3 nucleotides: TGCAGTGCTAGAGATCTGAGGGAGCAGTACTTC. This gives the protein CSARDLREQYF.

This clone was picked up one time. V gene TRBV5-1 combines with J gene TRBJ1-5, with a tentative D call TRBD1 (5 bases). The CDR3 spans 14 residues. The germline V gene has CDR1 SGHRS and CDR2 YFSETQ. The V gene lost 1 base and the J gene lost 3 bases, with 8 bases spanning the gap. CDR3 bases: TGCGCCAGCAGCTTGACAGGCCTCAATCAGCCCCAGCATTTT. Its protein product is CASSLTGLNQPQHF.

V gene TRBV5-4 combines with J gene TRBJ2-3, with 9 nucleotides matching TRBD1. CDR3 length: 16 residues. V was clipped by 2 bases and J by 1 base; unmatched bases: 5. Germline assignment: CDR1 SGHNT and CDR2 YYREEE (reference sequence). This CDR3 is CASSLPGQGGTDTQYF. The CDR3 bases are TGTGCCAGCAGCTTACCGGGACAGGGAGGCACAGATACGCAGTATTTT.

This clone was observed once. The CDR3 DNA reads as TGCGCCAGCAGCCCCTGGACTAGCGGGAGGACGGGTCGCACAGATACGCAGTATTTT. Translated: CASSPWTSGRTGRTDTQYF. The chain uses TRBV5-1 and TRBJ2-3; 14 nucleotides align to TRBD2. The germline V gene encodes CDR1 SGHRS and CDR2 YFSETQ. The CDR3 length is 19 residues. V shed 4 bases and J 1 base; nucleotides not matched to a gene: 11.

J is TRBJ2-3 and V is TRBV6-5; 7 nucleotides match TRBD2. The CDR3 loop spans 14 amino acids. Trimming cost V 6 bases and J 1 base; bases outside gene matches: 4. Germline CDR1 and CDR2: MNHEY and SVGAGI. CDR3 in amino acids: CASRRDYGTDTQYF. CDR3 bases: TGTGCCAGCAGACGGGACTACGGCACAGATACGCAGTATTTT.

In this sample, this clone turned up once. The rearrangement joins TRBV5-1 to TRBJ2-7, with D possibly being TRBD2 (6 bases). V lost 4 bases, J lost 0 bases, and 14 bases lay in between. Germline V CDR1 and CDR2: SGHRS, YFSETQ. The CDR3 spans 15 residues. This CDR3 reads CASSVSGPSSYEQYF. Here the CDR3 DNA reads TGCGCCAGCAGCGTAAGCGGGCCTAGCTCCTACGAGCAGTACTTC. Complete variable domain (other parts from reference TRBV5-1 and TRBJ2-7): KAGVTQTPRYLIKTRGQQVTLSCSPISGHRSVSWYQQTPGQGLQFLFEYFSETQRNKGNFPGRFSGRQFSNSRSEMNVSTLELGDSALYLCASSVSGPSSYEQYFGPGTRLTVT.

The V and J genes are TRBV3-1 (or the pseudogene TRBV3-2) and TRBJ1-1, with D possibly being TRBD1 (6 bases). Trimming stripped 1 base from V and 4 bases from J, with 31 bases between. Germline loops: CDR1 LGHDT, CDR2 YNNKEL (reference sequence). The CDR3 runs 21 residues. The CDR3 reads CASSQVSGNWGRTRGSTEAFF. Written as DNA, the CDR3 is TGTGCCAGCAGCCAAGTTTCGGGGAACTGGGGCAGGACGAGGGGGTCCACTGAAGCTTTCTTT.

This clone was detected only a few times. The J gene is TRBJ2-1, the V gene TRBV6-5; 13 bases are a match to TRBD2. The V gene end was trimmed by 5 bases and the J gene end by 8 bases; junction bases not matched to a gene: 6. Germline lookup yields CDR1 MNHEY and CDR2 SVGAGI. CDR3 length equals 15 residues. The CDR3 nucleotides read TGTGCCAGCAGTCTCCGACTAGCGGGAGGTTATGAGCAGTTCTTC. It specifies CASSLRLAGGYEQFF.

J is TRBJ2-1 and V is TRBV5-6, with TRBD2 identical over 7 bases. V trimming: 4 bases; J trimming: 1 base; junction bases outside the gene matches: 8. This CDR3 is 16 amino acids long. CDR1 SGHDT and CDR2 YYEEEE come from the germline V gene. CDR3 bases: TGTGCCAGCAGCCCAAGGGCGGGAGCGTCCTACAATGAGCAGTTCTTC. Translating it yields CASSPRAGASYNEQFF.

This chain joins TRBV5-1 and TRBJ2-7; the D is unclear. The ends were cut back, 5 bases at V and 4 bases at J, with 19 bases in the middle. CDR3 length: 15 residues. CDR1 SGHRS and CDR2 YFSETQ come from the germline V gene. The CDR3 here is CASRFASTAVYEQYF. In DNA, the CDR3 is TGCGCCAGCAGATTTGCGTCTACTGCTGTATACGAGCAGTACTTC.

The chain links TRBV20-1 to TRBJ1-4, with D possibly being TRBD1 (6 bases). The CDR3 is 13 amino acids. V was cut by 3 bases and J by 8 bases, with 13 bases left in between. Germline assignment: CDR1 DFQATT and CDR2 SNEGSKA (reference sequence). The CDR3 DNA sequence: TGCAGTGCTAGTACCAGGGGAGGGGAAAAACTGTTTTTT. This codes for CSASTRGGEKLFF.